Sequencing of this T cell receptor beta chain was carried out in a study of CXCR3-negative and CXCR3-positive naive CD8 T cells (dated by TCRdb to about 2019). For context, the study as a whole: In total, 110 million to 150 million TRB reads were obtained, corresponding to roughly 1.5 +/- 0.3 million reads per library. Diversity and physicochemical repertoire analyses were performed on some eleven donors pooled from two independent experiments. TRBV-TRBJ cluster analysis included naive subsets from about 5 donors and memory cells from 3 donors. What the work shows at the level of the full study, not this receptor alone: CXCR3 expression partially decreased after cryopreservation, so most assays used freshly isolated PBMCs. Both naive subsets had comparably high repertoire diversity, while memory CD8+ T cells had much lower repertoire diversity. Because surface CD5, which is linked to self-reactivity in mice, was comparable between the naive subsets, TCR interaction strength was also inferred from TRB CDR3 physicochemical properties. TRBV-TRBJ usage was similar between naive CXCR3-negative and CXCR3-positive cells from the same donor, while memory cells showed distinct patterns. TRB CDR3s from CXCR3-positive naive cells showed higher hydrophobicity (lower Kidera factor 4), lower energy, and higher strength and volume indices than CXCR3-negative naive cells.

Reads for this sample came from a NextSeq 550. The Human TCR Profiling Kit (MiLaboratory) was used to prepare UMI-labeled 5' RACE TRB cDNA libraries. The full amount of extracted RNA was used for cDNA synthesis, and the full amount of resulting cDNA was used for PCR amplification. Libraries were prepared in parallel with an identical number of PCR cycles. The paper's processing steps were these. About 50,000 +/- 9,200 unique UMI-labeled TRB cDNA molecules per library were extracted with MIGEC and MiXCR, with at least two reads per UMI required. On average, each library contained roughly 40,000 +/- 10,000 functional in-frame TRB CDR3 nucleotide clonotypes without stop codons. Diversity metrics, including normalized Shannon-Wiener and Chao1, were computed in VDJtools after downsampling to 5000 UMI-labeled TRB molecules per sample. VDJtools computed clonotype-size-weighted physicochemical properties of the central five CDR3 residues: interaction energy, strength, volume and Kidera factor 4. The reads, reprocessed by TCRdb, yield one row per CDR3 protein sequence and no DNA. The authors' filters were not applied to this entry. This sample's listing comprises around 140,000 distinct CDR3 sequences. The top ten constitute roughly 0.41% of the sample.

Each CD8+ T cell subset was flow-sorted in triplicate, and 300,000 or so cells per subset were placed directly into RLT lysis buffer. To exclude memory contaminants, naive CD8+ T cells were stringently defined as CD45RO-CCR7+CD27+CD95-. Peripheral blood mononuclear cells were isolated from buffy coats by standard density gradient centrifugation. A FACSAria III was used to flow-sort naive CXCR3-negative and CXCR3-positive CD8+ T cells. Total RNA was extracted from sorted cells with an RNeasy Mini Kit. Regarding this clonotype: No cognate antigen has been identified for it.

Spanning cysteine to phenylalanine, the CDR3 consists of 12 amino acids. DNA is not on record. The germline V gene yields SGHVS for CDR1 and FNYEAQ for CDR2. In this chain, TRBV7-6 is recombined with TRBJ2-7; checking the TCRdb D call of TRBD1 is not possible without DNA. Sequenced input: naive CXCR3+ CD8+ T cells from blood. The sample's cell subset or site label, decoded: CD45RO-CCR7+CD27+CD95- naive CD8+ T cells expressing CXCR3 (TNR3+). The sequence was obtained from a human donor in good health. Some clones in this sample may be carry-over from other donors' samples. The CDR3 in this case is CASGDRSYEQYF.